The 9 T cell receptor beta chains below come from one sample, sequenced in a study of OX40 agonist ivuxolimab in advanced cancers. The assay was immunoSEQ multiplex PCR, and TCRdb's table has in-frame clones only and misses some. Altogether tens of thousands of clones are present, approximately 85% being singletons, with the ten largest covering 2% to 2.5%. Sequences were derived from CD4+ or CD8+ T cells sorted from blood, sampled in a trial of the OX40 agonist ivuxolimab. The receptors originated from an adult with an advanced solid tumor such as melanoma, head and neck, liver or kidney cancer.

The rearrangement joins TRBV10-3 to TRBJ1-1; 7 bases are shared with TRBD1. The CDR3 length is 14 residues. CDR1 is ENHRY and CDR2 is SYGVKD in the germline V gene. Trimming cost V 5 bases and J 5 bases; bases outside gene matches: 8. The CDR3 sequence is CAISQQGKWTEAFF. The CDR3 DNA reads as TGTGCCATCAGTCAACAGGGGAAGTGGACTGAAGCTTTCTTT.

This clone was picked up one time. J is TRBJ2-7 and V is TRBV5-1, with TRBD2 identical over 12 bases. With 4 bases clipped from V and 4 bases from J, the junction kept 12 bases outside the gene matches. The germline V gene has CDR1 SGHRS and CDR2 YFSETQ. The CDR3 contains 17 residues. DNA for the CDR3: TGCGCCAGCAGCAAGACTAGCGGGGGAGCGGGTGGGTACGAGCAGTACTTC. Its protein product is CASSKTSGGAGGYEQYF.

V is TRBV5-6 and J is TRBJ2-2; 9 nucleotides align to TRBD1. This CDR3 has 14 amino acids. With 4 bases clipped from V and 6 bases from J, the junction kept 4 bases outside the gene matches. Germline CDR1 is SGHDT and CDR2 is YYEEEE. The CDR3 sequence: CASSETGGAGELFF. CDR3 DNA: TGTGCCAGCAGCGAGACAGGGGGGGCCGGGGAGCTGTTTTTT.

The rearrangement links TRBV7-2 to TRBJ2-7; TRBD1 agrees at 8 bases. With V trimmed by 5 bases and J by 4 bases, 7 bases remained unmatched. The CDR3 loop spans 14 amino acids. CDR1 and CDR2 (germline): SGHTA, FQGNSA. CDR3 amino acids: CASSVPGGWYEQYF. CDR3 DNA: TGTGCCAGCAGCGTACCAGGGGGCTGGTACGAGCAGTACTTC.

This chain connects TRBV28 to TRBJ1-2, with 8 bases that match TRBD1. The CDR3 spans 13 residues. V was clipped by 2 bases and J by 4 bases; unmatched bases: 0. Germline CDR1 is MDHEN and CDR2 is SYDVKM. CDR3 protein: CASSLGTGYGYTF. The CDR3 DNA reads as TGTGCCAGCAGTTTAGGGACAGGCTATGGCTACACCTTC.

The chain employs TRBV5-1 and TRBJ1-5, with D unclear. CDR1 and CDR2 from the germline V gene are SGHRS and YFSETQ. V was clipped by 2 bases and J by 0 bases, with 3 bases between them. The CDR3 contains 13 residues. CDR3 sequence: CASSLNSNQPQHF. CDR3 nucleotides: TGCGCCAGCAGCTTAAATAGCAATCAGCCCCAGCATTTT. Looking up the rest from reference TRBV5-1 and TRBJ1-5 gives the full variable domain: KAGVTQTPRYLIKTRGQQVTLSCSPISGHRSVSWYQQTPGQGLQFLFEYFSETQRNKGNFPGRFSGRQFSNSRSEMNVSTLELGDSALYLCASSLNSNQPQHFGDGTRLSIL.

The CDR3 bases are TGTGCCAGTAGTATGGAACCCCGGTTTGCAACTAATGAAAAACTGTTTTTT. The encoded protein is CASSMEPRFATNEKLFF. The V call is TRBV19, the J call TRBJ1-4; D call uncertain. In germline, CDR1 is LNHDA, CDR2 SQIVND (reference sequence). Trimming left V 3 bases short and J 0 bases short, with 14 bases between. The CDR3 consists of 17 residues. Using reference TRBV19 and TRBJ1-4 for the parts outside the CDR3, the full variable domain is DGGITQSPKYLFRKEGQNVTLSCEQNLNHDAMYWYRQDPGQGLRLIYYSQIVNDFQKGDIAEGYSVSREKKESFPLTVTSAQKNPTAFYLCASSMEPRFATNEKLFFGSGTQLSVL.

The chain is built from TRBV4-1 and TRBJ2-5; D not resolved. This CDR3 is 12 amino acids long. Trimming took 3 bases from V and 8 from J, leaving 10 bases between them. The V gene's germline CDR1 is MGHRA and CDR2 YSYEKL. CDR3 sequence: CASSQGWGTQYF. CDR3 bases: TGCGCCAGCAGCCAGGGGTGGGGAACCCAGTACTTC.

The genes are TRBV5-1 and TRBJ1-5, with D tentatively TRBD1 (6 bases). V lost 4 bases and J 0 bases, leaving 8 bases between the germline ends. The germline V gene has CDR1 SGHRS and CDR2 YFSETQ. The CDR3 has 14 amino acids. CDR3 region: CASSEDSSNQPQHF. CDR3 nucleotide sequence: TGCGCCAGCAGCGAGGACAGTAGCAATCAGCCCCAGCATTTT. Variable domain in full (rest from reference TRBV5-1 and TRBJ1-5): KAGVTQTPRYLIKTRGQQVTLSCSPISGHRSVSWYQQTPGQGLQFLFEYFSETQRNKGNFPGRFSGRQFSNSRSEMNVSTLELGDSALYLCASSEDSSNQPQHFGDGTRLSIL.